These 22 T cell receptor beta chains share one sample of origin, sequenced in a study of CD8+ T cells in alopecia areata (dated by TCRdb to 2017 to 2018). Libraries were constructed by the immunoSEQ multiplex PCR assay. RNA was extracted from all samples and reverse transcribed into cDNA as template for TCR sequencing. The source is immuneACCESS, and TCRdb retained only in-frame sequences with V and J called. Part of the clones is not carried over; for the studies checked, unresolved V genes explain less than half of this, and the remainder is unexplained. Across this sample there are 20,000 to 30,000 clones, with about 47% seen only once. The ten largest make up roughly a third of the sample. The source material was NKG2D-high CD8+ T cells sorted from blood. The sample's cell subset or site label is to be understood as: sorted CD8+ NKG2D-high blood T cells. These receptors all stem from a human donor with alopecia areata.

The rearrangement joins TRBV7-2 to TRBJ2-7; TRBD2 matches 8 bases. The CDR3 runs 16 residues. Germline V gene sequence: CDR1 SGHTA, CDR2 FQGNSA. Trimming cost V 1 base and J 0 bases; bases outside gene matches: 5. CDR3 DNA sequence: TGTGCCAGCAGCTTAGATCTAGCGGGTCTCTCCTACGAGCAGTACTTC. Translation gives CASSLDLAGLSYEQYF.

CDR3 sequence reads: CASSLSSGISYEQYF. The CDR3 nucleotides are TGTGCCAGCAGTTTATCGTCGGGGATCTCCTACGAGCAGTACTTC. The rearrangement joins TRBV27 to TRBJ2-7, with D tentatively TRBD2 (5 bases). Germline V lookup: CDR1 MNHEY, CDR2 SMNVEV (reference sequence). This CDR3 has 15 amino acids. The germline V and J ends were trimmed by 0 bases and 0 bases, with 9 bases remaining between them.

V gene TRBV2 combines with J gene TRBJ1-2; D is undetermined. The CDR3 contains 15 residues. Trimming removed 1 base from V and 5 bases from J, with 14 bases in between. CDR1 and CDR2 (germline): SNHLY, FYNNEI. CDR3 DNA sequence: TGTGCCAGCAGTGAAGGTTTCGGGGTATCATATGGCTACACCTTC. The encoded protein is CASSEGFGVSYGYTF.

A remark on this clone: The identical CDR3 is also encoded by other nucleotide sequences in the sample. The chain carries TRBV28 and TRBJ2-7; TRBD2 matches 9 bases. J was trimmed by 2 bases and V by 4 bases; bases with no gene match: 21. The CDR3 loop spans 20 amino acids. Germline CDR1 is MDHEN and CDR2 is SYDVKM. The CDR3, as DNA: TGTGCCAGCAGTTCCCTGGACGGGGCGAAAGTCGCGGGGGGGACCTACGAGCAGTACTTC. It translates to CASSSLDGAKVAGGTYEQYF.

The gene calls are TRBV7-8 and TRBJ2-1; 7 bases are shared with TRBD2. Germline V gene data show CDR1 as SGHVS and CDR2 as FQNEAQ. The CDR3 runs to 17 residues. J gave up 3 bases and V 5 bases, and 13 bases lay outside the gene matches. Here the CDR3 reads CASSPLGPGTNYNEQFF. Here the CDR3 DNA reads TGTGCCAGCAGCCCTCTGGGTCCCGGGACTAACTACAATGAGCAGTTCTTC.

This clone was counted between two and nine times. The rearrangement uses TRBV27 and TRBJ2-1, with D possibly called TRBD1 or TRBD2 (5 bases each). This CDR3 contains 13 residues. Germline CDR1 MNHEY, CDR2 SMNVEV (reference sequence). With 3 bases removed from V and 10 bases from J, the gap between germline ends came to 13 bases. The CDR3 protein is CASSFGTSAEQFF. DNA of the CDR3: TGTGCCAGCAGTTTTGGGACCTCGGCCGAGCAGTTCTTC.

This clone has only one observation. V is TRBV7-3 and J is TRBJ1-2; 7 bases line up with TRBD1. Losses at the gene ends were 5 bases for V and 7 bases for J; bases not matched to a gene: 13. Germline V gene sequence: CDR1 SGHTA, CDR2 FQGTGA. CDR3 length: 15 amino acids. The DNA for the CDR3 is TGTGCCAGCAGCCCTTCAGGGGGACCTGGGGCTGGCTACACCTTC. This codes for CASSPSGGPGAGYTF. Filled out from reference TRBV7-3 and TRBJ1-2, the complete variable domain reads GAGVSQTPSNKVTEKGKYVELRCDPISGHTALYWYRQSLGQGPEFLIYFQGTGAADDSGLPNDRFFAVRPEGSVSTLKIQRTERGDSAVYLCASSPSGGPGAGYTFGSGTRLTVV.

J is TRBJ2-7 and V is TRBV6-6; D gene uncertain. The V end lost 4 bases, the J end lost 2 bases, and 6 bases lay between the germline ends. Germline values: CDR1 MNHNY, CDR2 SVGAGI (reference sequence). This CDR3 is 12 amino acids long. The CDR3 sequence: CASSSLAYEQYF. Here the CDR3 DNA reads TGTGCCAGCAGTTCCCTGGCCTACGAGCAGTACTTC.

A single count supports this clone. The CDR3 nucleotides read TGTGCCAGCAGCTACGGGACTCCAACTAACTATGGCTACACCTTC. It is translated as CASSYGTPTNYGYTF. The chain has TRBV5-6 and TRBJ1-2; the D gene is possibly TRBD1 (5 bases). The CDR3 runs 15 residues. V was shortened by 3 bases and J by 0 bases, with 12 bases between the two germline ends. CDR1 is SGHDT, CDR2 YYEEEE, per germline.

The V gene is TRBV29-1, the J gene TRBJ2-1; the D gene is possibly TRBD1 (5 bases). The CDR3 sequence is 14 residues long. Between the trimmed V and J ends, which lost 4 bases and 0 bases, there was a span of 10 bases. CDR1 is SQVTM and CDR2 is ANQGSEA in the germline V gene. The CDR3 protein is CSVAGHSSYNEQFF. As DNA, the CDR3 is TGCAGCGTTGCTGGACACAGCTCCTACAATGAGCAGTTCTTC.

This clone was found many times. For the CDR3, the DNA is TGTGCCAGTAGTATAGATTCCAGTGACTATCAGCCCCAGCATTTT. Protein: CASSIDSSDYQPQHF. V gene TRBV19 combines with J gene TRBJ1-5; D is ambiguous. V lost 0 bases and J 5 bases, leaving 11 bases between the germline ends. CDR3 size: 15 residues. Germline V gene lookup returns CDR1 LNHDA and CDR2 SQIVND (reference sequence).

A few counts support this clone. The CDR3 DNA reads as TGTGCCAGCAGTCTAACAGGGGGTGGGTCTTCACCCCTCCACTTT. Translating it yields CASSLTGGGSSPLHF. The chain has TRBV28 and TRBJ1-6; 8 bases line up with TRBD1. CDR1 is MDHEN, CDR2 SYDVKM, per germline. The CDR3 contains 15 residues. The ends lost 5 bases at V and 9 bases at J; junction bases unmatched: 9.

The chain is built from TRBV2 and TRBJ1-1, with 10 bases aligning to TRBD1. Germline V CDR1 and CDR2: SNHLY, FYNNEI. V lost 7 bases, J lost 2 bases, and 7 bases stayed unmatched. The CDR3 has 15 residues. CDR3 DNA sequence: TGTGCCAGCATTCGGACAGGGGGGAGTAACACTGAAGCTTTCTTT. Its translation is CASIRTGGSNTEAFF.

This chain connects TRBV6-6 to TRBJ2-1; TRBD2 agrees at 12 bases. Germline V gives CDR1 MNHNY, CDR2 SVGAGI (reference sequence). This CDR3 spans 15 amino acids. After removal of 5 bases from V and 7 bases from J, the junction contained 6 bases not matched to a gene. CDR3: CASSQGLAGQNEQFF. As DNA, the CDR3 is TGTGCCAGCAGTCAAGGACTAGCGGGACAAAATGAGCAGTTCTTC.

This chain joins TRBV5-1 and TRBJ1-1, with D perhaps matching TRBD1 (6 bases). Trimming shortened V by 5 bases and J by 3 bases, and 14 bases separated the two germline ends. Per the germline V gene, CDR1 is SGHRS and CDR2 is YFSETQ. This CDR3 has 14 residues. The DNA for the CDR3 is TGCGCCAGCAGGGATAGGGGGAGGGACACTGAAGCTTTCTTT. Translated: CASRDRGRDTEAFF.

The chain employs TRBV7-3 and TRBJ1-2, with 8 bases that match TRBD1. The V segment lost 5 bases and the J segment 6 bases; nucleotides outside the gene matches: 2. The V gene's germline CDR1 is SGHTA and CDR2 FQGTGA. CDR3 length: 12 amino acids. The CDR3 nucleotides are TGTGCCAGCAGCCAGACAGGGGATGGCTACACCTTC. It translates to CASSQTGDGYTF.

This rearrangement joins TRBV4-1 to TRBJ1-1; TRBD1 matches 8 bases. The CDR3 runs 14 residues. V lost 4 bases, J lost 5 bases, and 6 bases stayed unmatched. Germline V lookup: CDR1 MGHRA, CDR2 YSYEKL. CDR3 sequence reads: CASSPQQGGTEAFF. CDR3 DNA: TGCGCCAGCAGCCCCCAACAGGGGGGGACTGAAGCTTTCTTT.

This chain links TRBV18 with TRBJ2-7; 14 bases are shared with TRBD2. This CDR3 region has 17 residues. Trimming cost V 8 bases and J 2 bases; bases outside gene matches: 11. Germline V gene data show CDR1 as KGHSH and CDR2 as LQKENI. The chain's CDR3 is CASPFPGLAGETYEQYF. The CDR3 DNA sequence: TGTGCCAGCCCCTTTCCGGGACTAGCGGGAGAGACCTACGAGCAGTACTTC.

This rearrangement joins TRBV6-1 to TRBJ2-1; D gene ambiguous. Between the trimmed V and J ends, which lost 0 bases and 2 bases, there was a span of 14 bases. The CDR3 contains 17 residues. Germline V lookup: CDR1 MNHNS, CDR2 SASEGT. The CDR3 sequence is CASSEAGYTGAYNEQFF. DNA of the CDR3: TGTGCCAGCAGTGAAGCGGGGTACACCGGAGCCTACAATGAGCAGTTCTTC.

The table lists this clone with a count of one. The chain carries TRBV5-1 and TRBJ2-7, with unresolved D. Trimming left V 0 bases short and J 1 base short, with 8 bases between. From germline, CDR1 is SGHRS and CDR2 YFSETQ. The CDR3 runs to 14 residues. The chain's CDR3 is CASSLGLRSYEQYF. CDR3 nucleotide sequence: TGCGCCAGCAGCTTGGGACTCCGATCCTACGAGCAGTACTTC. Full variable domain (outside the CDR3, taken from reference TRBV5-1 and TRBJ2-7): KAGVTQTPRYLIKTRGQQVTLSCSPISGHRSVSWYQQTPGQGLQFLFEYFSETQRNKGNFPGRFSGRQFSNSRSEMNVSTLELGDSALYLCASSLGLRSYEQYFGPGTRLTVT.

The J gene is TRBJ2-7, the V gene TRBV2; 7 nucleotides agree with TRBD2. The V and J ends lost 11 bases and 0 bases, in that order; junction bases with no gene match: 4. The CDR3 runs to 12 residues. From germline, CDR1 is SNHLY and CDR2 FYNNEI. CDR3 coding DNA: TGTGCCGGAAGGGACTACTCCTACGAGCAGTACTTC. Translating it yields CAGRDYSYEQYF.

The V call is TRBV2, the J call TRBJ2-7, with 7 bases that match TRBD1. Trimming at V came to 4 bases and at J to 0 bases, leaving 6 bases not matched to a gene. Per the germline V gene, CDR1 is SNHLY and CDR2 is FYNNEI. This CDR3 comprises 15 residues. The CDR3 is CASSGSGQDSYEQYF. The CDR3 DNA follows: TGTGCCAGCAGTGGGTCAGGACAGGACTCCTACGAGCAGTACTTC.